These 27 T cell receptor beta chains originate from one sample sequenced in a study of blood T cell repertoires in COVID-19. TCRdb keeps only in-frame clones here, not all; method: immunoSEQ multiplex PCR. The profile shows 50,000 to 65,000 clones, 90% to 95% of them singletons. Source material: peripheral blood. The receptors originated from a man between 50 and 59 years old with active COVID-19.

This rearrangement joins TRBV3-1 (or the pseudogene TRBV3-2) to TRBJ2-3; TRBD1 matches at 7 bases. CDR1 is LGHDT, CDR2 YNNKEL, per germline (reference sequence). J gave up 0 bases and V 6 bases, and 6 bases lay outside the gene matches. CDR3 size: 15 residues. CDR3 DNA sequence: TGTGCCAGCAGTCAAAGACAGGGAAGCACAGATACGCAGTATTTT. It specifies CASSQRQGSTDTQYF.

The chain employs TRBV19 and TRBJ2-1, with TRBD2 matching 8 bases. Germline trimming cut 4 bases from V and 7 bases from J; bases unmatched to any gene: 9. CDR3 length: 15 amino acids. Germline V lookup: CDR1 LNHDA, CDR2 SQIVND (reference sequence). The CDR3 DNA sequence: TGTGCCAGTAGTACTACTAGCGGCCCCTTAAATGAGCAGTTCTTC. Translating gives CASSTTSGPLNEQFF.

The V gene is TRBV9, the J gene TRBJ1-6; D unclear. With 0 bases removed from V and 0 bases from J, the gap between germline ends came to 10 bases. The CDR3 covers 17 residues. The germline V gene has CDR1 SGDLS and CDR2 YYNGEE. CDR3 sequence (DNA): TGTGCCAGCAGCGTAGGTCAATTCCCCTCCTATAATTCACCCCTCCACTTT. This translates into CASSVGQFPSYNSPLHF.

The genes are TRBV7-6 and TRBJ2-1; TRBD2 matches at 7 bases. The germline V gene encodes CDR1 SGHVS and CDR2 FNYEAQ. The V gene end was trimmed by 1 base and the J gene end by 12 bases; junction bases not matched to a gene: 9. The CDR3 consists of 14 residues. This CDR3 reads CASSLGGTTVGQFF. Written as DNA, the CDR3 is TGTGCCAGCAGCTTAGGGGGGACTACAGTCGGGCAGTTCTTC.

The chain links TRBV19 to TRBJ2-3, with D possibly being TRBD1 (5 bases). The CDR3 extends over 13 amino acids. Germline loops: CDR1 LNHDA, CDR2 SQIVND (reference sequence). V was trimmed by 6 bases and J by 5 bases, leaving 12 bases between them. In DNA form, the CDR3 reads TGTGCCAGTAGAGCGCCGCAGGGAGATACGCAGTATTTT. It encodes CASRAPQGDTQYF.

This sequence joins TRBV18 and TRBJ2-2, with D hard to call. With 2 bases removed from V and 3 bases from J, the gap between germline ends came to 7 bases. Germline CDR1 and CDR2: KGHSH and LQKENI. This CDR3 has 14 residues. The CDR3 coding sequence is TGTGCCAGCTCACCAGGGCTCCACACCGGGGAGCTGTTTTTT. Its protein is CASSPGLHTGELFF.

This chain connects TRBV7-9 to TRBJ1-6; D perhaps matches TRBD1 (6 bases). Trimming took off 7 bases at V and 10 bases at J, with 17 bases between the two ends. The germline V gene encodes CDR1 SEHNR and CDR2 FQNEAQ (reference sequence). The CDR3 spans 14 residues. The CDR3 sequence is CASTSTGLGSPLHF. The DNA of the CDR3 is TGTGCCAGCACCTCCACAGGGTTGGGCTCACCCCTCCACTTT.

The V call is TRBV7-2, the J call TRBJ2-7; 13 bases are shared with TRBD2. V dropped 5 bases and J dropped 5; count of bases not matched to a gene: 6. Germline values: CDR1 SGHTA, CDR2 FQGNSA. This CDR3 is built from 15 residues. CDR3 sequence (DNA): TGTGCCAGCAGCCTCACTAGCGGGAGGGCCCACGAGCAGTACTTC. Translation: CASSLTSGRAHEQYF.

This chain links TRBV11-3 with TRBJ2-1; possibly TRBD2 for D (6 bases). The ends were cut back, 5 bases at V and 6 bases at J, with 11 bases in the middle. The CDR3 spans 13 residues. The germline V gene encodes CDR1 SGHNT and CDR2 YENEEA. The CDR3 protein is CASSHRRGNEQFF. The CDR3 nucleotides read TGTGCCAGCAGCCACCGGAGGGGCAATGAGCAGTTCTTC.

This clone has only one observation. The CDR3 nucleotides read TGTGCCAGCGGCCGGGACAGCGGCGAGCAGTACTTC. Residues: CASGRDSGEQYF. This chain uses TRBV28 with TRBJ2-7; 7 bases agree with TRBD1. V dropped 8 bases and J dropped 6; count of bases not matched to a gene: 7. Germline V lookup: CDR1 MDHEN, CDR2 SYDVKM. The CDR3 has 12 amino acids.

This clone has just one count. The chain combines TRBV4-2 with TRBJ1-2; a weak D match, TRBD1 (6 bases). The germline V and J ends were trimmed by 4 bases and 8 bases, with 8 bases remaining between them. This CDR3 is built from 11 residues. Germline-derived CDR1 and CDR2 are LGHNA and YNFKEQ. This chain's CDR3 is CASSRGRGYTF. Written as DNA, the CDR3 is TGTGCCAGCAGCCGGGGGCGGGGCTACACCTTC.

The chain joins TRBV4-3 to TRBJ2-3; the D is unclear. The ends were cut back, 0 bases at V and 8 bases at J, with 6 bases in the middle. The CDR3 is 12 residues long. The germline V gene encodes CDR1 LGHNA and CDR2 YSLEER. This CDR3 is CASSQEGGTQYF. As DNA, the CDR3 is TGCGCCAGCAGCCAAGAAGGCGGTACGCAGTATTTT.

The chain carries TRBV27 and TRBJ2-7; D is perhaps TRBD1 (6 bases). V was shortened by 5 bases and J by 5 bases, with 13 bases between the two germline ends. Looked up from germline, CDR1 is MNHEY and CDR2 is SMNVEV (reference sequence). This CDR3 has 13 residues. The CDR3 DNA sequence: TGTGCCAGCAGTCCCGTACAGGGAAACGAGCAGTACTTC. Amino acid sequence: CASSPVQGNEQYF.

The J gene is TRBJ2-2, the V gene TRBV5-1; TRBD2 might be the D (5 bases). Per germline, CDR1 SGHRS and CDR2 YFSETQ. With 4 bases removed from V and 1 base from J, the gap between germline ends came to 11 bases. This CDR3 is 15 amino acids long. The DNA of the CDR3 is TGCGCCAGCAGCGACGGGGAGATGAACACCGGGGAGCTGTTTTTT. Amino acid sequence: CASSDGEMNTGELFF. Supplemented by reference TRBV5-1 and TRBJ2-2, the full variable domain reads KAGVTQTPRYLIKTRGQQVTLSCSPISGHRSVSWYQQTPGQGLQFLFEYFSETQRNKGNFPGRFSGRQFSNSRSEMNVSTLELGDSALYLCASSDGEMNTGELFFGEGSRLTVL.

The V call is TRBV6-5, the J call TRBJ1-6, with D possibly TRBD1 on 6 matching bases. Germline V gives CDR1 MNHEY, CDR2 SVGAGI. The CDR3 has 15 residues. The germline V and J ends were trimmed by 0 bases and 7 bases, with 10 bases remaining between them. The CDR3 spells CASSYSKQGNSPLHF. The CDR3 region has the DNA TGTGCCAGCAGTTACTCGAAACAGGGAAATTCACCCCTCCACTTT.

To note about this clone: Compared with germline, one end of the junction differs, possibly owing to a read error. The chain joins TRBV5-8 to TRBJ1-4; a possible D gene is TRBD1 (5 bases). CDR1 is SGHTS and CDR2 is YDEGEE in the germline V gene. The CDR3 runs to 10 residues. This chain's CDR3 is CASSLAGQSF. CDR3 nucleotides: TGTGCCAGCAGCCTTGCGGGGCAGTCGTTT.

The V gene is TRBV28, the J gene TRBJ1-5; D is perhaps TRBD1 (6 bases). The V end lost 2 bases, the J end lost 0 bases, and 8 bases lay between the germline ends. The CDR3 extends over 15 amino acids. Germline V gene sequence: CDR1 MDHEN, CDR2 SYDVKM. CDR3 nucleotide sequence: TGTGCCAGCAGTTTAACAGGGAATAGCAATCAGCCCCAGCATTTT. Its protein product is CASSLTGNSNQPQHF.

V and J are TRBV27 and TRBJ2-3; D might be TRBD2 (5 bases). Per the germline V gene, CDR1 is MNHEY and CDR2 is SMNVEV (reference sequence). Trimming cost V 0 bases and J 3 bases, with 7 bases left between them. This CDR3 comprises 14 residues. The CDR3 bases are TGTGCCAGCAGTTTATCGGGGAGAACAGATACGCAGTATTTT. This codes for CASSLSGRTDTQYF.

V is TRBV7-8 and J is TRBJ2-1; TRBD2 is a possible D gene (7 bases). The CDR3 runs 15 residues. V dropped 2 bases and J dropped 7 bases, with 15 bases sitting between them. Germline V gene sequence: CDR1 SGHVS, CDR2 FQNEAQ. CDR3 nucleotides: TGTGCCAGCAGCTTACCGGGGGGCTCGGGGAATGAGCAGTTCTTC. This encodes CASSLPGGSGNEQFF.

The V call is TRBV7-9, the J call TRBJ1-4; D unresolved. There are 14 residues in the CDR3. V was shortened by 6 bases and J by 5 bases, with 13 bases between the two germline ends. The germline V gene encodes CDR1 SEHNR and CDR2 FQNEAQ (reference sequence). The CDR3: CASSLRGRNEKLFF. The CDR3 DNA sequence: TGTGCCAGCAGTTTAAGAGGGAGAAATGAAAAACTGTTTTTT.

This chain joins TRBV7-8 and TRBJ2-5, with D tentatively TRBD1 (6 bases). Per the germline V gene, CDR1 is SGHVS and CDR2 is FQNEAQ. Trimming shortened V by 2 bases and J by 1 base, and 11 bases separated the two germline ends. The CDR3 totals 15 residues. The CDR3, as DNA: TGTGCCAGCAGCTTAATCAGGGGCCTCCAAGAGACCCAGTACTTC. Its protein is CASSLIRGLQETQYF.

The chain employs TRBV9 and TRBJ1-3; D is undetermined. The CDR3 extends over 13 amino acids. V was clipped by 3 bases and J by 0 bases, with 4 bases between them. CDR1 is SGDLS, CDR2 YYNGEE, per germline. Written as DNA, the CDR3 is TGTGCCAGCAGCGCCAGCTCTGGAAACACCATATATTTT. Translation: CASSASSGNTIYF.

The chain couples TRBV5-1 to TRBJ2-7; D is possibly TRBD2 (6 bases). The CDR3 runs to 14 residues. Germline V lookup: CDR1 SGHRS, CDR2 YFSETQ. Trimming cost V 3 bases and J 3 bases, with 13 bases left between them. Here the CDR3 DNA reads TGCGCCAGCAGCTCAACCGGGACTTTCTACGAGCAGTACTTC. This gives the protein CASSSTGTFYEQYF.

The V gene is TRBV20-1, the J gene TRBJ2-5, with D tentatively TRBD2 (6 bases). Germline loops: CDR1 DFQATT, CDR2 SNEGSKA (reference sequence). Trimming took off 7 bases at V and 2 bases at J, with 8 bases between the two ends. This CDR3 contains 11 residues. The CDR3 here is CSGLGQETQYF. CDR3 sequence (DNA): TGCAGTGGACTAGGGCAAGAGACCCAGTACTTC.

V and J are TRBV7-2 and TRBJ1-1, with 7 bases aligning to TRBD1. CDR1 is SGHTA, CDR2 FQGNSA, per germline. V gave up 5 bases and J gave up 10 bases; unmatched junction bases: 7. This CDR3 region has 12 residues. CDR3 nucleotides: TGTGCCAGCAGCCGCAGACAGGGCGGAGCTTTCTTT. This codes for CASSRRQGGAFF.

The V call is TRBV28, the J call TRBJ1-5; D uncertain. Trimming stripped 6 bases from V and 1 base from J, with 10 bases between. The CDR3 sequence is 14 residues long. Per the germline V gene, CDR1 is MDHEN and CDR2 is SYDVKM. The CDR3 nucleotides are TGTGCCAGCAGACCAGGAGGGAGCAATCAGCCCCAGCATTTT. It specifies CASRPGGSNQPQHF.

The chain links TRBV5-4 to TRBJ2-6; 9 bases fit TRBD1. J was trimmed by 0 bases and V by 1 base; bases with no gene match: 11. The CDR3 sequence is 20 residues long. The germline V gene encodes CDR1 SGHNT and CDR2 YYREEE (reference sequence). The CDR3 nucleotides read TGTGCCAGCAGCTTGTTTTATAGGGGGACAGGGACCTCTGGGGCCAACGTCCTGACTTTC. Its translation: CASSLFYRGTGTSGANVLTF.